This T cell receptor beta chain derives from a study of regulatory T cells in long-lasting Graves disease. To make TCR beta libraries, researchers used iRepertoire HTBI primers and Arm-PCR of CDR3 regions. Using its own MiXCR run on the multiplex PCR reads, TCRdb lists one record per CDR3 protein. The sample contains under 250,000 distinct CDR3 sequences, roughly 20% of which appear only once. This clonotype was counted at least ten times. At one of its ends the junction is not consistent with the germline gene, which may arise from a read error. Sample time point: newly diagnosed GD, antithyroid drugs for less than 3 months. Researchers made the TCR library from RNA that was extracted from PBMCs. The CDR3 consists of 12 residues. This sample also belongs to another study, concerning T cells in Graves' hyperthyroidism and ophthalmopathy. That paper notes: Most expanded thyroid clonotypes above 0.001 recurred in blood.

The chain employs TRBV12-3 or TRBV12-4 and TRBJ2-4, with TRBD2 matching over 12 bases. The source of this sequence is a woman in her twenties or thirties with Graves disease. The sample here was peripheral blood mononuclear cells (PBMCs), taken at new diagnosis, from a patient treated with antithyroid drugs. The CDR3 loop reads CASSQGLAGANF. The CDR3 DNA sequence: TGTGCCAGCAGCCAGGGACTAGCGGGCGCGAACTTC.